Following are 7 T cell receptor beta chains from one sample sequenced in a study of blood T cell repertoires in COVID-19. Sequencing used immunoSEQ multiplex PCR; TCRdb keeps in-frame clones, though not all of them. The data contain about 36,000 clones, roughly 80% of them singletons. The specimen was peripheral blood. The receptors were sampled from a man in his 60s with active COVID-19.

This sequence joins TRBV4-1 and TRBJ1-6, with TRBD1 as a possible D gene (5 bases). V was clipped by 3 bases and J by 7 bases, with 13 bases between them. The length of the CDR3 is 15 residues. Germline V gene sequence: CDR1 MGHRA, CDR2 YSYEKL. In DNA, the CDR3 is TGCGCCAGCAGCCAGTCGACAGATGCCAATTCACCCCTCCACTTT. It yields the protein CASSQSTDANSPLHF.

The V call is TRBV6-6, the J call TRBJ1-2; 7 bases fit TRBD1. Germline V gene lookup returns CDR1 MNHNY and CDR2 SVGAGI (reference sequence). This CDR3 comprises 13 residues. The V segment lost 7 bases and the J segment 5 bases; nucleotides outside the gene matches: 7. The CDR3 coding sequence is TGTGCCAGCAATACCCGGGACAGATATGGCTACACCTTC. This codes for CASNTRDRYGYTF.

The gene calls are TRBV6-5 and TRBJ2-1, with TRBD2 identical over 7 bases. V shed 2 bases and J 5 bases; nucleotides not matched to a gene: 6. This CDR3 spans 15 amino acids. CDR1 MNHEY and CDR2 SVGAGI come from the germline V gene. CDR3 in amino acids: CASSYPRAGNNEQFF. In DNA, the CDR3 is TGTGCCAGCAGTTACCCCCGAGCGGGGAACAATGAGCAGTTCTTC.

CDR3 region: CATSREAGGYNEQFF. In DNA form, the CDR3 reads TGTGCCACCAGCAGAGAAGCGGGGGGCTACAATGAGCAGTTCTTC. The chain uses TRBV15 and TRBJ2-1; 9 bases are a match to TRBD2. Germline V lookup: CDR1 LNHNV, CDR2 YYDKDF (reference sequence). V dropped 0 bases and J dropped 3; count of bases not matched to a gene: 0. The CDR3 is 15 amino acids.

This chain's CDR3 is CASARSSGYQETQYF. CDR3 nucleotides: TGTGCCAGCGCGAGGAGTAGCGGGTACCAAGAGACCCAGTACTTC. The rearrangement joins TRBV9 to TRBJ2-5, with 7 bases fitting TRBD2. V dropped 7 bases and J dropped 0; count of bases not matched to a gene: 9. The germline V gene has CDR1 SGDLS and CDR2 YYNGEE. The CDR3 is 15 amino acids.

The chain uses TRBV9 and TRBJ1-1; perhaps TRBD1 as D (5 bases). The germline V gene encodes CDR1 SGDLS and CDR2 YYNGEE. This CDR3 has 15 residues. Trimming stripped 3 bases from V and 2 bases from J, with 14 bases between. This CDR3 reads CASSASGIPNTEAFF. For the CDR3, the DNA is TGTGCCAGCAGCGCTTCAGGGATCCCAAACACTGAAGCTTTCTTT.

CDR3 region: CATGSRGSSYGYTF. The CDR3, as DNA: TGTGCCACCGGCTCGCGGGGGAGCTCCTATGGCTACACCTTC. The V gene is TRBV28, the J gene TRBJ1-2; D possibly corresponds to TRBD1 (5 bases). The CDR3 runs 14 residues. V lost 10 bases and J lost 4, with 19 bases in between. Germline assignment: CDR1 MDHEN and CDR2 SYDVKM.